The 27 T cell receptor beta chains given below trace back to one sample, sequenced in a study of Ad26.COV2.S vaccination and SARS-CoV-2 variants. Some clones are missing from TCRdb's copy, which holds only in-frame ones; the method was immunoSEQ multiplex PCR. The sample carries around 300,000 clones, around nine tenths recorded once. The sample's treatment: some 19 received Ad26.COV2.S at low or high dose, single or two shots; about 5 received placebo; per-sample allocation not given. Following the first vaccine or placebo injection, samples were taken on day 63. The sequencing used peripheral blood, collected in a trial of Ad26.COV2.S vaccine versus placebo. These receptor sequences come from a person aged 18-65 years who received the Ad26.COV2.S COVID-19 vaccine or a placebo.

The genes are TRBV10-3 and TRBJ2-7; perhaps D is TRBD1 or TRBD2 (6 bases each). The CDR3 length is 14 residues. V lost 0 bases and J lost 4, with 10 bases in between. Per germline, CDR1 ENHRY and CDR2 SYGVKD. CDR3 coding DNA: TGTGCCATCAGTGAGTCGGAGGGGACATACGAGCAGTACTTC. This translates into CAISESEGTYEQYF.

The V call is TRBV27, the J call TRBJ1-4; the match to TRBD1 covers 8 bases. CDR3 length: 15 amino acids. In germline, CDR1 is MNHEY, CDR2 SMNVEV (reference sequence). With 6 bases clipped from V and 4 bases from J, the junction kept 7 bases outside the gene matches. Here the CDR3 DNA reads TGTGCCAGCAGGCCACTGGACAGGGATAATGAAAAACTGTTTTTT. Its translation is CASRPLDRDNEKLFF.

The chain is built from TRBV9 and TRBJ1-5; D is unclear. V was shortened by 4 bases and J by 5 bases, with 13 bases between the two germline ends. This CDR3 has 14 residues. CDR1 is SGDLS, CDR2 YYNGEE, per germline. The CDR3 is CASSSGLRDQPQHF. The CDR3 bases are TGTGCCAGCAGCTCCGGCCTAAGAGATCAGCCCCAGCATTTT.

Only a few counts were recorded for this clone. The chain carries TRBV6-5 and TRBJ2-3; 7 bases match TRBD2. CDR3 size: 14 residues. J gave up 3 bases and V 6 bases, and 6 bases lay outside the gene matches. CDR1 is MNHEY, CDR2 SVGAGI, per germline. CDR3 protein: CASRGRAQTDTQYF. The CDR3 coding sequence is TGTGCCAGCAGAGGGAGGGCACAGACAGATACGCAGTATTTT.

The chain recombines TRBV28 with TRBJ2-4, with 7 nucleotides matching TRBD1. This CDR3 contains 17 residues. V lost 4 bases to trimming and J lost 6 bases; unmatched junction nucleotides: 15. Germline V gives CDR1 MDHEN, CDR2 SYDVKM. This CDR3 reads CASSSYRGQALGNIQYF. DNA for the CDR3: TGTGCCAGCAGTTCCTACCGCGGACAGGCCCTGGGAAACATTCAGTACTTC.

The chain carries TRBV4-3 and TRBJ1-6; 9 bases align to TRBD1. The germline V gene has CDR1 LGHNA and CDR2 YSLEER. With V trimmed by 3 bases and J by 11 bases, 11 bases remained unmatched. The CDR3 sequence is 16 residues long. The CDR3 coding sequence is TGCGCCAGCAGCCAGGGAGAGGCGGACAGGGGCACACCCCTCCACTTT. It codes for CASSQGEADRGTPLHF.

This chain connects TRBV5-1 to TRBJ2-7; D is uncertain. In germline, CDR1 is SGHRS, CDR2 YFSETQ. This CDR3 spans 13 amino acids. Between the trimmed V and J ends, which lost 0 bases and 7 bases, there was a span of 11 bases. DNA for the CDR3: TGCGCCAGCAGCTTGGAAGTGGGTTTGGAGCAGTACTTC. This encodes CASSLEVGLEQYF.

This CDR3 reads CATEYAGSAYEQYF. In nucleotides, the CDR3 is TGTGCCACTGAATACGCGGGGAGCGCCTACGAGCAGTACTTC. The gene calls are TRBV13 and TRBJ2-7; tentatively, D is TRBD2 (6 bases). This CDR3 has 14 amino acids. V was clipped by 10 bases and J by 2 bases, with 18 bases between them. CDR1 and CDR2 from the germline V gene are PRHDT and FYEKMQ (reference sequence).

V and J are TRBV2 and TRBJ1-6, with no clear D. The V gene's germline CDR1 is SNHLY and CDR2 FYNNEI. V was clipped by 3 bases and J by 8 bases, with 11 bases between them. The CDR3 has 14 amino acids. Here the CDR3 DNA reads TGTGCCAGCAGTGATCCGGTAATAGATTCACCCCTCCACTTT. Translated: CASSDPVIDSPLHF.

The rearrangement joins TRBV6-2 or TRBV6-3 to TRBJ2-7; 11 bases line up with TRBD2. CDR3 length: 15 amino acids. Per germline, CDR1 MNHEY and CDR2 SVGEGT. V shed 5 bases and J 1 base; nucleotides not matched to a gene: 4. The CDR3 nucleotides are TGTGCCAGCAGTCTTCTAGCGGGGGGATCCTACGAGCAGTACTTC. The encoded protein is CASSLLAGGSYEQYF.

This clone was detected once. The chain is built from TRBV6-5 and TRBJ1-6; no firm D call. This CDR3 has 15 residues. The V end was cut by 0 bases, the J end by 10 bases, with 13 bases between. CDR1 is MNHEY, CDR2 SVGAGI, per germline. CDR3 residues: CASSYSAQGVSPLHF. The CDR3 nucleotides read TGTGCCAGCAGTTACTCGGCACAAGGAGTGTCACCCCTCCACTTT.

The CDR3 region is CASSLGAGGYLSGANVLTF. The CDR3 DNA follows: TGTGCCAGCAGCTTAGGAGCAGGGGGGTATTTGTCTGGGGCCAACGTCCTGACTTTC. The chain employs TRBV7-2 and TRBJ2-6; possible D gene TRBD1, 7 bases. Germline V CDR1 and CDR2: SGHTA, FQGNSA. V was cut by 1 base and J by 1 base, with 17 bases left in between. The CDR3 is 19 residues long. The full variable domain, completed using reference TRBV7-2 and TRBJ2-6, is GAGVSQSPSNKVTEKGKDVELRCDPISGHTALYWYRQSLGQGLEFLIYFQGNSAPDKSGLPSDRFSAERTGGSVSTLTIQRTQQEDSAVYLCASSLGAGGYLSGANVLTFGAGSRLTVL.

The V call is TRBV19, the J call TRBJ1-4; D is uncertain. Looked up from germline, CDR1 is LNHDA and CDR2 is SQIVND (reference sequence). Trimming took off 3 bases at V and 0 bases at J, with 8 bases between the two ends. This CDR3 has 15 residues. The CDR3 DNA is TGTGCCAGTAGTATTTGGGGTGCAACTAATGAAAAACTGTTTTTT. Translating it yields CASSIWGATNEKLFF.

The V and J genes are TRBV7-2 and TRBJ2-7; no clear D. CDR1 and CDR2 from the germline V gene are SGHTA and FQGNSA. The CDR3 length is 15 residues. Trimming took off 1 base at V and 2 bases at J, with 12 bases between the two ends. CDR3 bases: TGTGCCAGCAGCTTAGATCCCCCAGGTCCCTACGAGCAGTACTTC. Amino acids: CASSLDPPGPYEQYF.

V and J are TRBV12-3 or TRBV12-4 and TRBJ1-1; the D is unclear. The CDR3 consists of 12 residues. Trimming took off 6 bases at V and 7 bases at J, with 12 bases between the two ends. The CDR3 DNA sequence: TGTGCCAGCAGCGAGCTTCAGGTTGAAGCTTTCTTT. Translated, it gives CASSELQVEAFF.

Written as DNA, the CDR3 is TGTGCCAGCACCGGACAGGGGGCAAAAGAGACCCAGTACTTC. It translates to CASTGQGAKETQYF. The rearrangement joins TRBV27 to TRBJ2-5, with TRBD1 identical over 11 bases. CDR3 length equals 14 residues. V shed 7 bases, J shed 3 bases, and the junction held 4 bases outside the gene matches. Germline lookup yields CDR1 MNHEY and CDR2 SMNVEV (reference sequence).

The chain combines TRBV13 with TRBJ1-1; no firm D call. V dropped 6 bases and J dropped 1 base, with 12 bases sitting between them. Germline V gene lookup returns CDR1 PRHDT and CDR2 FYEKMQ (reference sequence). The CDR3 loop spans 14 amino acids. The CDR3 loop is CASRQRERNTEAFF. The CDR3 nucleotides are TGTGCCAGCAGGCAGAGAGAGAGGAACACTGAAGCTTTCTTT.

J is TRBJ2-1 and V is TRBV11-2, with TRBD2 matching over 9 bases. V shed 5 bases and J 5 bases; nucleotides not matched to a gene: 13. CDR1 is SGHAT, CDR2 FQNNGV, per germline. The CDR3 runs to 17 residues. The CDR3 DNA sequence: TGTGCCAGCAGCCCTCTCTTCGCGACTAGCGGAGACAATGAGCAGTTCTTC. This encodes CASSPLFATSGDNEQFF.

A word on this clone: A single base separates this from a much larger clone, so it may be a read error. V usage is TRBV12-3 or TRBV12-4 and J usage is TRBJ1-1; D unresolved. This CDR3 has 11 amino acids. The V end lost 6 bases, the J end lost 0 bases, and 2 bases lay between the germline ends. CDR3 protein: CASRLNTEAFF. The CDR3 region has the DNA TGTGCCAGCAGGTTGAACACTGAAGCTTTCTTT.

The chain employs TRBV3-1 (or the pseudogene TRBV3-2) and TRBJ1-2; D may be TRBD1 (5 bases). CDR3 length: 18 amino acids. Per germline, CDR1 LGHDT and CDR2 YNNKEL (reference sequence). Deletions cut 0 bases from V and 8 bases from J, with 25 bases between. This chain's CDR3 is CASSQDSGLSDTGGGYTF. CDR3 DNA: TGTGCCAGCAGCCAAGATTCGGGACTTTCGGACACTGGGGGAGGCTACACCTTC.

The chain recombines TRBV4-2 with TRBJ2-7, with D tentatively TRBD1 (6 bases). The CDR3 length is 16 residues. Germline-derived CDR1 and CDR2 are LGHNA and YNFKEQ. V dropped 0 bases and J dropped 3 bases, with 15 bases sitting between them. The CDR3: CASSQDQGTRVYEQYF. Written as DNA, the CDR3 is TGTGCCAGCAGCCAAGATCAGGGGACCCGAGTCTACGAGCAGTACTTC.

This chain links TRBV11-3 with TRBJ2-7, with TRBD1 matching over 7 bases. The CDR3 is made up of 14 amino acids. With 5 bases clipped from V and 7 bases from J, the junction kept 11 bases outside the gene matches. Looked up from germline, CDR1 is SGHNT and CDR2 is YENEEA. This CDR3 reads CASSRTTTGSEQYF. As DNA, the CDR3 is TGTGCCAGCAGCCGTACTACGACAGGGAGTGAGCAGTACTTC.

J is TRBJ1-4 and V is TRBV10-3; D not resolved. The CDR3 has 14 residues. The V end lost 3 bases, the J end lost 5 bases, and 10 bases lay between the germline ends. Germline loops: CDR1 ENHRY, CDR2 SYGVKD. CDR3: CAISERAENEKLFF. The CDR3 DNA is TGTGCCATCAGTGAAAGGGCGGAGAATGAAAAACTGTTTTTT.

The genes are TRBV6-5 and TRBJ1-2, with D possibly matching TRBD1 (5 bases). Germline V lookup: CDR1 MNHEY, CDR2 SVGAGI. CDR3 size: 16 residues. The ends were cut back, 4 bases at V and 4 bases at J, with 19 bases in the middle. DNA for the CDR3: TGTGCCAGCAGTTTAATCCCCCAGGGTAAGTCCTATGGCTACACCTTC. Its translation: CASSLIPQGKSYGYTF.

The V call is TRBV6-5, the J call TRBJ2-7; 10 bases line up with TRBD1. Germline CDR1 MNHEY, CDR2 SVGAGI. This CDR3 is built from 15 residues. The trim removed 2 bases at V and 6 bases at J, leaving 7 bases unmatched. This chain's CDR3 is CASSYTGTGAGEQYF. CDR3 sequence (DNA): TGTGCCAGCAGTTACACGGGGACAGGGGCAGGCGAGCAGTACTTC.

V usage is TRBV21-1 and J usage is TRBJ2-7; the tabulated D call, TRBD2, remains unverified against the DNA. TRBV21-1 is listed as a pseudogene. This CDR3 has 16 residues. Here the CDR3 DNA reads TGTGCCAGGAGGGGGGGACTAGCGGGACCTGGGTACGAGCAGTACTTC. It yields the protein CARRGGLAGPGYEQYF.

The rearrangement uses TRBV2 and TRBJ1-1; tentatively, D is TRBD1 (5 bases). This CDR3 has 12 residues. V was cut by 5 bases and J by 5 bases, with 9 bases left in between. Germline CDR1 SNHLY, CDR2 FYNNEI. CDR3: CASSRGWTEAFF. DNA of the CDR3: TGTGCCAGCAGTCGGGGGTGGACTGAAGCTTTCTTT.